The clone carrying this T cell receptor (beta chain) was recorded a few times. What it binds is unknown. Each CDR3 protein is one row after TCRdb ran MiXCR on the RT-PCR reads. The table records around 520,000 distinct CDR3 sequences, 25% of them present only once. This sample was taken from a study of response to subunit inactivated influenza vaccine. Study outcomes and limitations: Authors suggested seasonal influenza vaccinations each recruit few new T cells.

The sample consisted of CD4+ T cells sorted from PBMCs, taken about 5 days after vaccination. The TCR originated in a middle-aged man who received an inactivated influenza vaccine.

The CDR3 spells CASSLAPGGGTEAFF. The CDR3 nucleotides read TGTGCCAGCAGCTTAGCGCCGGGGGGAGGCACTGAAGCTTTCTTT. V usage is TRBV7-2 and J usage is TRBJ1-1; the D gene is possibly TRBD1 (5 bases). The CDR3 sequence is 15 residues long. In germline, CDR1 is SGHTA, CDR2 FQGNSA. Trimming removed 0 bases at V and 4 bases at J, with 12 bases between.